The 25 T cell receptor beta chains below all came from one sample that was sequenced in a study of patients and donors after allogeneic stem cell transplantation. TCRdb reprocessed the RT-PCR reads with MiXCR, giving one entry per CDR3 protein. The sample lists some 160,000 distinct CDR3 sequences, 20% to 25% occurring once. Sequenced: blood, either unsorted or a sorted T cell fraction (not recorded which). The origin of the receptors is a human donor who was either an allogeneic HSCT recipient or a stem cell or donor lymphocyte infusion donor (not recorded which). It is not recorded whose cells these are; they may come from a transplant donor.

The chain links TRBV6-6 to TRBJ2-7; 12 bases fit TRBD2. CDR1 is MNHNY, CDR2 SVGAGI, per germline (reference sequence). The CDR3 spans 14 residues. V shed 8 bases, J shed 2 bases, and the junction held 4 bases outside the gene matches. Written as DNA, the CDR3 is TGTGCCAGCGGATCTAGCGGGAGGGCCTACGAGCAGTACTTC. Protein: CASGSSGRAYEQYF.

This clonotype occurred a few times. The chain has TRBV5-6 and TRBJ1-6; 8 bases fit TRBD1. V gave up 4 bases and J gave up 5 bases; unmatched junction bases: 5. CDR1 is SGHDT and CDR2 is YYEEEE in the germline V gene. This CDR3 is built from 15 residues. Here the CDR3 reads CASSPWDRNNSPLHF. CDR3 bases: TGTGCCAGCAGCCCTTGGGACAGGAATAATTCACCCCTCCACTTT.

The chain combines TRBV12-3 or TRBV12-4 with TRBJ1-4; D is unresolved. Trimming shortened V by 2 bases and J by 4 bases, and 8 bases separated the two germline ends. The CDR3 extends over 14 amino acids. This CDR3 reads CASSLIGLNEKLFF. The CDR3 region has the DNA TGTGCCAGCAGTTTAATAGGACTTAATGAAAAACTGTTTTTT.

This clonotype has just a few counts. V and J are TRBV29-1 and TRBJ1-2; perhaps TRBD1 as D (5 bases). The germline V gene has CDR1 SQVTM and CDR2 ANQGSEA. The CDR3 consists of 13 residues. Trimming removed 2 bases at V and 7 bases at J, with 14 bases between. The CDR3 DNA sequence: TGCAGCGTTGAACAGCAGGGAAGATTTGGCTACACCTTC. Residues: CSVEQQGRFGYTF.

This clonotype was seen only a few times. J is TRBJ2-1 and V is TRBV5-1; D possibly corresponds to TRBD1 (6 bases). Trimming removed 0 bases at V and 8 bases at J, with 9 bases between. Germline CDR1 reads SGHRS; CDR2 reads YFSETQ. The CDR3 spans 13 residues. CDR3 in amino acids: CASSLDRVDEQFF. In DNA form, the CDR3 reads TGCGCCAGCAGCTTGGACAGGGTCGATGAGCAGTTCTTC.

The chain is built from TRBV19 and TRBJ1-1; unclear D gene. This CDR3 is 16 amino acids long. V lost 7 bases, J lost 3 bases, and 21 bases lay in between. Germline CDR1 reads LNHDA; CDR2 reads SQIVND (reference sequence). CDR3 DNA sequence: TGTGCCAGTAAACGGGAAGGGAGCCGTCGGGACACTGAAGCTTTCTTT. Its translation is CASKREGSRRDTEAFF. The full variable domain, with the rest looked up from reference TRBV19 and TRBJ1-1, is DGGITQSPKYLFRKEGQNVTLSCEQNLNHDAMYWYRQDPGQGLRLIYYSQIVNDFQKGDIAEGYSVSREKKESFPLTVTSAQKNPTAFYLCASKREGSRRDTEAFFGQGTRLTVV.

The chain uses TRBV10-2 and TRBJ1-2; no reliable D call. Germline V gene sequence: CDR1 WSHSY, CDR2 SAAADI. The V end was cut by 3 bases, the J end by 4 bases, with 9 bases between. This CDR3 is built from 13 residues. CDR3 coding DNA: TGCGCCAGCAGTGACGACGGTAGCTATGGCTACACCTTC. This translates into CASSDDGSYGYTF.

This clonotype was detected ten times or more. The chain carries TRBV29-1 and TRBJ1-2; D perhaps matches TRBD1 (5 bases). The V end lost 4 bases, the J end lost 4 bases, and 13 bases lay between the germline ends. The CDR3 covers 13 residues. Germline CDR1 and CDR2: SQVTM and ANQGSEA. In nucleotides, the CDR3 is TGCAGCGTTGTCCCAGGGACCTCCTATGGCTACACCTTC. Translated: CSVVPGTSYGYTF. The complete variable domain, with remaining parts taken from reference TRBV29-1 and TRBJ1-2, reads SAVISQKPSRDICQRGTSLTIQCQVDSQVTMMFWYRQQPGQSLTLIATANQGSEATYESGFVIDKFPISRPNLTFSTLTVSNMSPEDSSIYLCSVVPGTSYGYTFGSGTRLTVV.

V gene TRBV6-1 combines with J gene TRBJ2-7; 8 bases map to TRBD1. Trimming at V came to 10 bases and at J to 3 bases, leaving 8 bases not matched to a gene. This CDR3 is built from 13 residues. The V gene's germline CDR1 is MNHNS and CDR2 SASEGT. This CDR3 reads CATPRTGIYEQYF. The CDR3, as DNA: TGTGCCACTCCTAGGACAGGGATCTACGAGCAGTACTTC.

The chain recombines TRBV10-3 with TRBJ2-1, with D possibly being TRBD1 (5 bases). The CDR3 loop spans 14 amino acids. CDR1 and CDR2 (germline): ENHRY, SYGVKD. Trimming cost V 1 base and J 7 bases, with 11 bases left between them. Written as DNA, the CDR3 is TGTGCCATCAGTGAGTTGTCAGGGTCGAATGAGCAGTTCTTC. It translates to CAISELSGSNEQFF.

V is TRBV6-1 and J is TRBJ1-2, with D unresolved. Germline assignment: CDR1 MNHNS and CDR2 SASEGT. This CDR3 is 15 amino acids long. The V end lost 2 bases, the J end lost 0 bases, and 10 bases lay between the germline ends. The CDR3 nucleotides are TGTGCCAGCAGTGAACTCCCAGCAACTAACTATGGCTACACCTTC. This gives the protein CASSELPATNYGYTF.

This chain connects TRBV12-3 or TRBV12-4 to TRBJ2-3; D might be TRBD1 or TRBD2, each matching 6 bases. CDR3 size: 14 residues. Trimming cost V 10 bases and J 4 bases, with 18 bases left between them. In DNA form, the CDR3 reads TGTGCCACTTCCGGGGGCCCCGATCCAGATACGCAGTATTTT. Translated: CATSGGPDPDTQYF.

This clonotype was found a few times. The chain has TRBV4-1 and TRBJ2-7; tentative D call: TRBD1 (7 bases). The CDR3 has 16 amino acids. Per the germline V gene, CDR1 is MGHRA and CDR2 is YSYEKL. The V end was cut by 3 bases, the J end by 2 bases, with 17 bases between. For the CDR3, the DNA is TGCGCCAGCAGCCACCCATGGGGGGACAGTCCCTACGAGCAGTACTTC. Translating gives CASSHPWGDSPYEQYF.

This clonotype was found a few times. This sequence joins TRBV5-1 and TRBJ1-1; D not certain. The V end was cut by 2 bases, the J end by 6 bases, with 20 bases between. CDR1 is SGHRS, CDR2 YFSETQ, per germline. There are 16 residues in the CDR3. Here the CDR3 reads CASSFLGPGEEPEAFF. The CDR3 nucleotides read TGCGCCAGCAGCTTCCTCGGCCCCGGGGAAGAGCCTGAAGCTTTCTTT.

The CDR3 reads CASSLWTGVYEQYF. Here the CDR3 DNA reads TGTGCCAGCAGCTTGTGGACAGGGGTCTACGAGCAGTACTTC. This chain uses TRBV7-2 with TRBJ2-7; 9 nucleotides agree with TRBD1. CDR1 and CDR2 (germline): SGHTA, FQGNSA. V dropped 3 bases and J dropped 3; count of bases not matched to a gene: 3. The CDR3 has 14 residues.

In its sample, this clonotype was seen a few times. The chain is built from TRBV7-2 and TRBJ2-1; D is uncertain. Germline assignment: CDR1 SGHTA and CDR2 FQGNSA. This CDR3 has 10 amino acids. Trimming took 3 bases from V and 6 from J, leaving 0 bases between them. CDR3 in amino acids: CASSFNEQFF. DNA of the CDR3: TGTGCCAGCAGCTTCAATGAGCAGTTCTTC. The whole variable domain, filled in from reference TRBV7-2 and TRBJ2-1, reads GAGVSQSPSNKVTEKGKDVELRCDPISGHTALYWYRQSLGQGLEFLIYFQGNSAPDKSGLPSDRFSAERTGGSVSTLTIQRTQQEDSAVYLCASSFNEQFFGPGTRLTVL.

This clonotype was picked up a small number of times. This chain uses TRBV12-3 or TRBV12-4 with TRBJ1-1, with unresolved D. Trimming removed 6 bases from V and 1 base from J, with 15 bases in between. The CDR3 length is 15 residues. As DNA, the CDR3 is TGTGCCAGCAGGGAATCGGACGGAACGAACACTGAAGCTTTCTTT. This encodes CASRESDGTNTEAFF.

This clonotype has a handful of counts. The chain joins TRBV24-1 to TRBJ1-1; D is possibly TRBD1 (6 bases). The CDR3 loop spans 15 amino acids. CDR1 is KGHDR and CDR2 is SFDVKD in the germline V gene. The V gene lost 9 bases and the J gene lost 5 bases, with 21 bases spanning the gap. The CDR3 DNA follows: TGTGCCACCGAGGGGGGGTATGCTGGTGGTACTGAAGCTTTCTTT. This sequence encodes CATEGGYAGGTEAFF.

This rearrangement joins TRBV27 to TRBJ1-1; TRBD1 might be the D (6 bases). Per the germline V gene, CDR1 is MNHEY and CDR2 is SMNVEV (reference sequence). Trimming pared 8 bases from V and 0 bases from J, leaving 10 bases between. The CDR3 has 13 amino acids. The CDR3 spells CASWGTLNTEAFF. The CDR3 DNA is TGTGCCAGCTGGGGGACATTGAACACTGAAGCTTTCTTT.

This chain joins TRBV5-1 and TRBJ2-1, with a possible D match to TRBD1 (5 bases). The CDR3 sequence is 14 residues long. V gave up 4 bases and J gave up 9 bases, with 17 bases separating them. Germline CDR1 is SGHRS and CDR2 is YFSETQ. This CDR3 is CASSLRTVDSEQFF. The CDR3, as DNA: TGCGCCAGCAGCCTCCGGACCGTCGACAGTGAGCAGTTCTTC.

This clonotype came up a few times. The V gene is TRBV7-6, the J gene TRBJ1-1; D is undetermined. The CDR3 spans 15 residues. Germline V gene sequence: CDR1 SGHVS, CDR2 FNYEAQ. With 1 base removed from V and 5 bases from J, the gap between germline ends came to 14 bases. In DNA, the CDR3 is TGTGCCAGCAGCTTAGTAACGCCCCAAGGGACTGAAGCTTTCTTT. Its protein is CASSLVTPQGTEAFF.

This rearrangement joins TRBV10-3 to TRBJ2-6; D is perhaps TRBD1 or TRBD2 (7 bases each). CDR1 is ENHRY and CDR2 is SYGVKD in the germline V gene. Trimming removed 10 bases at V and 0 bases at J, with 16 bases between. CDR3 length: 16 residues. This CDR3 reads CATEAGQHSGANVLTF. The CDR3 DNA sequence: TGTGCCACCGAAGCGGGACAGCACTCTGGGGCCAACGTCCTGACTTTC.

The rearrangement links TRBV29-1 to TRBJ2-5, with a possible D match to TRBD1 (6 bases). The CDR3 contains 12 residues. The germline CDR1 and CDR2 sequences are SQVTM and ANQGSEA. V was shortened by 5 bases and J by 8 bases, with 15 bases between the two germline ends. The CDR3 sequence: CSVSGVGRTQYF. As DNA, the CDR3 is TGCAGCGTTTCAGGGGTCGGACGCACCCAGTACTTC.

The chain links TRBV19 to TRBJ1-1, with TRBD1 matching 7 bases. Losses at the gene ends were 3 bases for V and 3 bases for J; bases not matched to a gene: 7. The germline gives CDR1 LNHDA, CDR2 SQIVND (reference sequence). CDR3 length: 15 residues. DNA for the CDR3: TGTGCCAGTAGTATGCTCGGACAGGCGTACACTGAAGCTTTCTTT. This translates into CASSMLGQAYTEAFF. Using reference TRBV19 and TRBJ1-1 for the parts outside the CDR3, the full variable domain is DGGITQSPKYLFRKEGQNVTLSCEQNLNHDAMYWYRQDPGQGLRLIYYSQIVNDFQKGDIAEGYSVSREKKESFPLTVTSAQKNPTAFYLCASSMLGQAYTEAFFGQGTRLTVV.

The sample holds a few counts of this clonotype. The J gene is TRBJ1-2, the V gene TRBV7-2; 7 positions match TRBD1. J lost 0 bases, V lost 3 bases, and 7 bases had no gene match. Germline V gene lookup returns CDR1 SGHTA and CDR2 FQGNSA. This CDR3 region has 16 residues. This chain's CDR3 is CASSFGQVGANYGYTF. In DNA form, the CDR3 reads TGTGCCAGCAGCTTTGGACAGGTGGGGGCTAACTATGGCTACACCTTC.